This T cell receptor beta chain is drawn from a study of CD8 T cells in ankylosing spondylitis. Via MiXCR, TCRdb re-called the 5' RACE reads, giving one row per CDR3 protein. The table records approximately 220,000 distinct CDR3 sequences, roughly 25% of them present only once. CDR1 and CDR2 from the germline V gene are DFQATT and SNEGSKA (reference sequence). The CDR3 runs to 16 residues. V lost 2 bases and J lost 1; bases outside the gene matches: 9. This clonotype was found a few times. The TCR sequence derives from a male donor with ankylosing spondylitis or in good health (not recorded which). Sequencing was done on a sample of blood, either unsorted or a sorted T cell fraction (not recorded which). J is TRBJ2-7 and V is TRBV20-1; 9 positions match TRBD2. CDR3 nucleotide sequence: TGCAGTGCTAGAAATCCCGCTAGCGGGGCATCCTACGAGCAGTACTTC. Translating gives CSARNPASGASYEQYF.